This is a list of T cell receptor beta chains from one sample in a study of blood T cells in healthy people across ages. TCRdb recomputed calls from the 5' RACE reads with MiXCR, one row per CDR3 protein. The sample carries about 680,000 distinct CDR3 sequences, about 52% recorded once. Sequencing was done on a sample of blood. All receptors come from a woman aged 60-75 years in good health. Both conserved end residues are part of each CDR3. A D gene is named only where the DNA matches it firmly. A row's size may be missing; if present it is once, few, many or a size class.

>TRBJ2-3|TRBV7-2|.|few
TGTGCCAGCAGCCCCACGCGATTGTCAGATACGCAGTATTTT
CASSPTRLSDTQYF
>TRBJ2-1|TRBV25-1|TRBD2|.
TGTGCCAGCAGTCGCACTAGCGGGAGGGGTCATGAGCAGTTCTTC
CASSRTSGRGHEQFF
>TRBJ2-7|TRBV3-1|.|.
TGTGCCAGCAGCCAAGAAGGCAGGGTCTACGAGCAGTACTTC
CASSQEGRVYEQYF
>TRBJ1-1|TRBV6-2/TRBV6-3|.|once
TGTGCCAGCAGGAGGGGAGGCACTGAAGCTTTCTTT
CASRRGGTEAFF
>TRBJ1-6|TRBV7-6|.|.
TGTGCCAGCAGCTTACGGGTTAATCATTCACCCCTCCACTTT
CASSLRVNHSPLHF
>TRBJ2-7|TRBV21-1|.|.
TGTGCCAGCAGCAAATCTACCCCTAGCGGGAGAGGGTACGAGCAGTACTTC
CASSKSTPSGRGYEQYF
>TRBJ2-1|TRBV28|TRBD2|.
TGTGCCAGCAGTTCTCCCACCGGGGGGGTCTGGGACAATGAGCAGTTCTTC
CASSSPTGGVWDNEQFF
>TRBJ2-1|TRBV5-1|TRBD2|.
TGCGCCAGCAGCTTTGGACTAGCGCTGTACAATGAGCAGTTCTTC
CASSFGLALYNEQFF
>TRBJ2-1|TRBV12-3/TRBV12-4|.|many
TGTGCCAGCAGTTTAAGTCTGCTGCCGGCTGAGCAGTTCTTC
CASSLSLLPAEQFF
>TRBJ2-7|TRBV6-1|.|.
TGTGCCAGCAGCCCTATAGCGGCCCGCTACGAGCAGTACTTC
CASSPIAARYEQYF
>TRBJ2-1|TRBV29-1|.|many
TGCAGCGCTGCCACCGGGGGCGGGTCAGGTGAGCAGTTCTTC
CSAATGGGSGEQFF
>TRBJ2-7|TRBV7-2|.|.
TGTTCCAGCAGCAGAGCCGGGACGCTAACCTACGAGCAGTACTTC
CSSSRAGTLTYEQYF
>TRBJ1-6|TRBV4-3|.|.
TGCGCCAGCAGCCAAGATCGGGGTTCACCCCTCCACTTT
CASSQDRGSPLHF
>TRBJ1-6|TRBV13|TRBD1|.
TGTGCCAGCAGCCCCAGGGGGTTTGATTCACCCCCCCACTTT
CASSPRGFDSPPHF
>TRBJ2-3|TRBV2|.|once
TGTGCCAGCAGCGATCGCCTAGCCACAGATACGCAGTATTTT
CASSDRLATDTQYF
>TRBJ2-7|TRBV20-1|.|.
TGCAGGGGAGCACAGGACCCCTACGAGCAGTACTTC
CRGAQDPYEQYF
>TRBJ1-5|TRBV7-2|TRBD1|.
TGTGCCAGCAGCTCCGGGACAGGGATGAATCAGCCCCAGCATTTT
CASSSGTGMNQPQHF
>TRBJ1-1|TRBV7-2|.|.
TGTGCCAGCAGCTCGCGGGAGGGGGGTGAAGCTTTCTTT
CASSSREGGEAFF
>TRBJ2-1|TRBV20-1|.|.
TGCAGTGCTAGAGATAGTGTCGGCGGTTACAATGAGCAGTTCTTC
CSARDSVGGYNEQFF
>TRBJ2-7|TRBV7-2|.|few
TGTGCCAGCAGCTTAGGCCTAGTCGGCGAGCAGTACTTC
CASSLGLVGEQYF
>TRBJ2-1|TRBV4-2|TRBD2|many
TGTGCCAGCAGCCAAGATCCACTAGCGGGAAAATACAATGAGCAGTTCTTC
CASSQDPLAGKYNEQFF
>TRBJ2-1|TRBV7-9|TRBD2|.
TGTGCCAGCAGCTTAGGAGGGGCTAGCGGGAGGTTCTACTACAATGAGCAGTTCTTC
CASSLGGASGRFYYNEQFF
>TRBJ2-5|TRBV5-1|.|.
TGCGCCAGCAGCTACCAATCTACGTCTCAAGAGACCCAGTACTTC
CASSYQSTSQETQYF
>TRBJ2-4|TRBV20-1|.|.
TGCAGTGCTAGAGATGTGGATTTAGCCAAAAACATTCAGTACTTC
CSARDVDLAKNIQYF
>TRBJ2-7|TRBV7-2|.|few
TGTGCCAGCAGCCCGCGGACAGGACTATACGAGCAGTACTTC
CASSPRTGLYEQYF
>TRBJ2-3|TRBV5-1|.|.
TGCGCCAGCATGGTAACGGATACGCAGTATTTT
CASMVTDTQYF
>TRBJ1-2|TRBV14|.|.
TGTGCCAGCTCGGGGTCCGGCAGATTTTATGGCTACACCTTC
CASSGSGRFYGYTF
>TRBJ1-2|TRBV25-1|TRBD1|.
TGTGCCAGCAAGGGGACAGGGGGTGGCTACACCTTC
CASKGTGGGYTF
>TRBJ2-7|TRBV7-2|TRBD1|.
TGTGCCAGCAGCTTCCAGACAGGGGGCAACTACGAGCAGTACTTC
CASSFQTGGNYEQYF
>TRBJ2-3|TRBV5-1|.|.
TGCGCCAGCAAGAAATGGAGGTCTAGCACAGATACGCAGTATTTT
CASKKWRSSTDTQYF
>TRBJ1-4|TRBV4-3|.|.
TGCGCCAGCAGCCAAAGAGGCCGGGGTCATAATGAAAAACTGTTTTTT
CASSQRGRGHNEKLFF
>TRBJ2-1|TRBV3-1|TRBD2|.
TGTGCCAGCAGCCATCATAGCGGGACCCTCAATGAGCAGTTCTTC
CASSHHSGTLNEQFF
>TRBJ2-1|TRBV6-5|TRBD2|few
TGTGCCAGCAGTTACTCGTGGGAGGGGTACAATGAGCAGTTCTTC
CASSYSWEGYNEQFF
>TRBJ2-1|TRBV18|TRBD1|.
TGTGCCAGCTCACCAACTACCGGGACAGGCGCCAATGAGCAGTTCTTC
CASSPTTGTGANEQFF
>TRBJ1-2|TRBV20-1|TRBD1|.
TGCAGTGCTAGGATTGGGACAGCCGACACCTTC
CSARIGTADTF
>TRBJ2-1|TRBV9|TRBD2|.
TGTGCCAGCAGCGTAGGGGGACTAGCGGTCTCCTACAATGAGCAGTTCTTC
CASSVGGLAVSYNEQFF
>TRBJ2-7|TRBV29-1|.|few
TGCAGCGTTGAAGTTCGAGACAGCTCCTACGAGCAGTACTTC
CSVEVRDSSYEQYF
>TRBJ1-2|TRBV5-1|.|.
TGCGCCAGCAGCTTATCGGGGGCCGGGGACACAGGCTATGGCTACACCTTC
CASSLSGAGDTGYGYTF
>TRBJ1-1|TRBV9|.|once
TGTGCCAGTAGCGTAGGAGGGGCTGAAGCTTTCTTT
CASSVGGAEAFF
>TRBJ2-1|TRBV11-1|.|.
TGTGCCAGCAGTCCGGACAGAGTCCTCTACAAGGAGCAGTTCTTC
CASSPDRVLYKEQFF
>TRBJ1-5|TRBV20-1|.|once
TGCAGTGCTAGACCAAACAATCAGCCCCAGCATTTT
CSARPNNQPQHF
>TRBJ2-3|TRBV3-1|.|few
TGTGCCAGCAGCCAAGGAGGGGGATACACAGATACGCAGTATTTT
CASSQGGGYTDTQYF
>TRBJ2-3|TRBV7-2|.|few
TGTGCCAGCAGCTTAGTAGTGTCGACGCAGTATTTT
CASSLVVSTQYF
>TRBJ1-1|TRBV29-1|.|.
TGCAGCGTTGAGGAGAATGAAGCTTTCTTT
CSVEENEAFF
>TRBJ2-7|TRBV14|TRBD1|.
TGTGCCAGCAGCCAAGATTGGAGGGACAGGGAAGCTGGTGAGCAGTACTTC
CASSQDWRDREAGEQYF
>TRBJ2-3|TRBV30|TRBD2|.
TGTGCCTGGCAACCTGGGACTAGCGGGAGTTCGTGGGATACGCAGTATTTT
CAWQPGTSGSSWDTQYF